The clone carrying this TCR beta chain was recorded only once. The V and J ends lost 0 bases and 4 bases respectively, with 9 bases between them. The CDR3 has 15 amino acids. The V gene's germline CDR1 is SGHTA and CDR2 FQGNSA. TCRdb recomputed calls from the 5' RACE reads with MiXCR, one row per CDR3 protein. The sample includes some 10,000 distinct CDR3 sequences, about 50% of them seen just once. The sequence derives from a female donor with breast cancer. The sample comprised tumor-infiltrating naive CD4+ T cells sorted from the breast tumor. Subset: naive CD4+ T cells, CD4+CD45RA+CD25-. The V and J genes are TRBV7-2 and TRBJ1-4; a possible D gene is TRBD1 (6 bases). The CDR3 region is CASSLARGFNEKLFF. DNA for the CDR3: TGTGCCAGCAGCTTAGCCAGGGGTTTTAATGAAAAACTGTTTTTT.